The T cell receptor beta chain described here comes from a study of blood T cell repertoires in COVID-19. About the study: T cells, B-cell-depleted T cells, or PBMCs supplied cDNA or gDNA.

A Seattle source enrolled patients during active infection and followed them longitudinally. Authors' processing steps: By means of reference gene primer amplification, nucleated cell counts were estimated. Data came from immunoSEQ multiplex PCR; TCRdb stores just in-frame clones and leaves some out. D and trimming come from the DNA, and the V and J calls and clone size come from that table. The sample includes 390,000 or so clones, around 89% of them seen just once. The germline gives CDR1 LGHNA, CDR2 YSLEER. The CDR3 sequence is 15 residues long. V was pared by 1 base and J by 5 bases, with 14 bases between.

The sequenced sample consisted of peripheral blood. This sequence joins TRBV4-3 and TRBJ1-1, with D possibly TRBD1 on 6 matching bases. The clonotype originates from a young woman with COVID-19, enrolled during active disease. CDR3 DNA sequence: TGCGCCAGCAGCCAAGTCGTATGGGGGCGAACTGAAGCTTTCTTT. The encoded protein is CASSQVVWGRTEAFF.